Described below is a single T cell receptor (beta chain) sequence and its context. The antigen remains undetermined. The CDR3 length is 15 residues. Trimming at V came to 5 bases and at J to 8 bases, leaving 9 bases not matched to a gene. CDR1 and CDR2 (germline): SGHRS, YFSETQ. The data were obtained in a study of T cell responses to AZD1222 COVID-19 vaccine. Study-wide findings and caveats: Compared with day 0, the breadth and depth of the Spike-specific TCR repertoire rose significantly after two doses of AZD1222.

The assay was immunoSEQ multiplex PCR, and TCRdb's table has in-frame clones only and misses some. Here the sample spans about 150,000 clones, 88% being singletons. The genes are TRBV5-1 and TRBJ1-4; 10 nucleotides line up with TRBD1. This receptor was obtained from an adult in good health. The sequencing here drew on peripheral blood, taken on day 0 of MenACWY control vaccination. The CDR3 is CASSIGGTGEEKLFF. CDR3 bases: TGCGCCAGCAGTATCGGCGGGACAGGGGAGGAAAAACTGTTTTTT.